This T cell receptor (beta chain) derives from a study of tumor-infiltrating lymphocytes in oesophageal squamous cell carcinoma. TCRdb reprocessed the PCR reads via MiXCR and lists one record per CDR3 protein. This table has about 19,000 distinct CDR3 sequences, around 40% appearing once. A word on this clonotype: No conserved phenylalanine or tryptophan is present at the end of the CDR3, so a read error is the likely explanation. Because the CDR3's place on the DNA is in doubt, the DNA is left out and the CDR3 is given as listed by TCRdb.

With termini counted, the CDR3 has 15 amino acids. The germline V gene encodes CDR1 SGHTA and CDR2 FQGNSA. The receptor was derived from a male donor with esophageal squamous cell carcinoma. The rearrangement joins TRBV7-2 to TRBJ2-7; the table assigns TRBD2, which was not confirmed against the DNA. Sequenced: blood. The CDR3 reads CASSSRQRLGYTFGS.